The 16 T cell receptor beta chains below were found in one sample sequenced in a study of PD-1 blockade in classical Hodgkin lymphoma. TCRdb's table, derived via immunoSEQ multiplex PCR, lists solely in-frame clones and lacks some. The sample lists over 45,000 clones, just under 75% occurring once. Brentuximab vedotin exposure varied among the patients, all of whom had relapsed after autologous stem cell transplantation. The sequencing used peripheral blood mononuclear cells (PBMCs), collected before the second cycle of nivolumab. The source is a human donor with classical Hodgkin lymphoma.

A few counts support this clone. This chain connects TRBV21-1 to TRBJ1-5. TRBV21-1 is recorded as a pseudogene. The CDR3 contains 13 residues. The CDR3 loop reads CASSSTRLYLQHF. The DNA of the CDR3 is TGTGCCAGCAGCTCCACTCGACTGTACCTCCAGCATTTT.

The V call is TRBV9, the J call TRBJ2-1; possibly TRBD1 for D (6 bases). From germline, CDR1 is SGDLS and CDR2 YYNGEE. The CDR3 runs to 15 residues. Trimming stripped 2 bases from V and 5 bases from J, with 14 bases between. The CDR3 coding sequence is TGTGCCAGCAGCGTCGGGACACTCGGGAACAATGAGCAGTTCTTC. It encodes CASSVGTLGNNEQFF.

The J gene is TRBJ2-7, the V gene TRBV6-5, with 10 bases identical to TRBD1. V was pared by 2 bases and J by 2 bases, with 3 bases of the junction left unmatched. The CDR3 loop spans 15 amino acids. The germline V gene encodes CDR1 MNHEY and CDR2 SVGAGI. CDR3 in amino acids: CASSYTGQGAYEQYF. The CDR3 bases are TGTGCCAGCAGTTACACTGGACAGGGGGCCTACGAGCAGTACTTC.

The chain's CDR3 is CASSYRGLLGMNTEAFF. The CDR3 DNA sequence: TGTGCCAGCAGCTATAGAGGACTTTTAGGGATGAACACTGAAGCTTTCTTT. V and J are TRBV11-2 and TRBJ1-1; D is unclear. Germline lookup yields CDR1 SGHAT and CDR2 FQNNGV. The CDR3 covers 17 residues. The V and J ends lost 4 bases and 0 bases respectively, with 18 bases between them.

V is TRBV2 and J is TRBJ1-1; D is possibly TRBD1 (5 bases). The CDR3 is 15 amino acids. Germline CDR1 reads SNHLY; CDR2 reads FYNNEI. Trimming pared 6 bases from V and 3 bases from J, leaving 17 bases between. The DNA of the CDR3 is TGTGCCAGCAGCCACAGGATAGGTTGGGACACTGAAGCTTTCTTT. Protein sequence: CASSHRIGWDTEAFF.

The chain joins TRBV25-1 to TRBJ1-2; D may be TRBD1 (5 bases). The V and J ends lost 3 bases and 8 bases respectively, with 16 bases between them. CDR3 length: 14 residues. CDR1 is MGHDK and CDR2 is SYGVNS in the germline V gene. The CDR3 reads CASSEKGVSSGYTF. CDR3 bases: TGTGCCAGCAGTGAGAAAGGGGTCAGCTCGGGCTACACCTTC.

The chain is built from TRBV5-4 and TRBJ1-2; the match to TRBD1 covers 7 bases. The CDR3 consists of 13 residues. Germline trimming cut 2 bases from V and 3 bases from J; bases unmatched to any gene: 1. CDR1 is SGHNT, CDR2 YYREEE, per germline (reference sequence). The CDR3 here is CASSFGQDYGYTF. The CDR3 nucleotides are TGTGCCAGCAGCTTCGGACAGGACTATGGCTACACCTTC.

The CDR3 bases are TGTGCCAGCAGCGTAGTGCTACTAGCGGGGTGGGCAGAGACCCAGTACTTC. Translated, it gives CASSVVLLAGWAETQYF. The chain joins TRBV9 to TRBJ2-5; 10 nucleotides agree with TRBD2. The V and J ends lost 0 bases and 4 bases, in that order; junction bases with no gene match: 9. The germline CDR1 and CDR2 sequences are SGDLS and YYNGEE. The CDR3 contains 17 residues.

The chain employs TRBV6-5 and TRBJ1-1, with TRBD1 as a possible D gene (5 bases). From germline, CDR1 is MNHEY and CDR2 SVGAGI. This CDR3 region has 13 residues. V dropped 5 bases and J dropped 5 bases, with 12 bases sitting between them. The DNA of the CDR3 is TGTGCCAGCAGTCGGACGGGGGAAACTGAAGCTTTCTTT. Its translation: CASSRTGETEAFF.

The table lists this clone with a count of one. The genes are TRBV7-1 and TRBJ1-1, with a tentative D call TRBD1 (5 bases). TRBV7-1 falls under the ORF class, with uncertain function. The V end lost 4 bases, the J end lost 5 bases, and 14 bases lay between the germline ends. The CDR3 is made up of 14 amino acids. The CDR3 sequence is CASSLGRGGTEAFF. The CDR3 DNA is TGTGCCAGCAGCTTAGGAAGGGGAGGGACTGAAGCTTTCTTT.

This clone was seen once. The V call is TRBV10-3, the J call TRBJ2-2; D gene unclear. Trimming removed 0 bases at V and 1 base at J, with 12 bases between. The CDR3 is 17 residues long. Germline-derived CDR1 and CDR2 are ENHRY and SYGVKD. The CDR3 spells CAISESNQQLNTGELFF. The CDR3 DNA sequence: TGTGCCATCAGTGAGTCGAATCAACAGTTGAACACCGGGGAGCTGTTTTTT.

The chain is built from TRBV7-9 and TRBJ2-3, with D perhaps matching TRBD1 (6 bases). This CDR3 has 16 residues. The germline CDR1 and CDR2 sequences are SEHNR and FQNEAQ (reference sequence). The V gene lost 4 bases and the J gene lost 1 base, with 15 bases spanning the gap. The CDR3 DNA sequence: TGTGCCAGCAGCTCGATCTGGGACACTCGCACAGATACGCAGTATTTT. It specifies CASSSIWDTRTDTQYF.

This clone was counted between two and nine times. This chain links TRBV7-2 with TRBJ2-1; 7 nucleotides agree with TRBD1. Trimming cost V 5 bases and J 7 bases; bases outside gene matches: 14. This CDR3 has 16 amino acids. Per the germline V gene, CDR1 is SGHTA and CDR2 is FQGNSA. The CDR3 coding sequence is TGTGCCAGCAGCCACCGGACAGGCCTTGTTGTGAATGAGCAGTTCTTC. This translates into CASSHRTGLVVNEQFF.

The chain is built from TRBV11-2 and TRBJ2-3, with D unclear. Germline CDR1 is SGHAT and CDR2 is FQNNGV. Trimming pared 5 bases from V and 2 bases from J, leaving 2 bases between. CDR3 length: 11 amino acids. The CDR3 reads CASSPTDTQYF. In nucleotides, the CDR3 is TGTGCCAGCAGCCCCACAGATACGCAGTATTTT.

This clone was recorded only once. V and J are TRBV2 and TRBJ2-7; 8 nucleotides match TRBD1. This CDR3 is built from 13 residues. Losses at the gene ends were 4 bases for V and 4 bases for J; bases not matched to a gene: 3. Germline CDR1 SNHLY, CDR2 FYNNEI. CDR3 loop: CASSGDRLYEQYF. CDR3 sequence (DNA): TGTGCCAGCAGTGGGGACAGGCTTTACGAGCAGTACTTC. Together with reference TRBV2 and TRBJ2-7, the CDR3 gives the full variable domain: EPEVTQTPSHQVTQMGQEVILRCVPISNHLYFYWYRQILGQKVEFLVSFYNNEISEKSEIFDDQFSVERPDGSNFTLKIRSTKLEDSAMYFCASSGDRLYEQYFGPGTRLTVT.

This sequence joins TRBV19 and TRBJ1-5; D gene ambiguous. Germline lookup yields CDR1 LNHDA and CDR2 SQIVND (reference sequence). CDR3 size: 12 residues. The V gene lost 5 bases and the J gene lost 4 bases, with 6 bases spanning the gap. CDR3 sequence (DNA): TGTGCCAGTAGTGTGGGGAATCAGCCCCAGCATTTT. The encoded protein is CASSVGNQPQHF.